This T cell receptor beta chain was obtained from a study of blood T cells in healthy people across ages. General study findings and limits: Changes in expanded clonotypes were possibly confounded, as the CMV status of donors was unknown.

Germline V CDR1 and CDR2: DFQATT, SNEGSKA (reference sequence). With 7 bases removed from V and 3 bases from J, the gap between germline ends came to 10 bases. This CDR3 is 11 amino acids long. In the case of this clonotype: Its specificity is unknown.

Primers used in a second PCR of about 7 to 12 cycles were a sample-barcoded 5' primer and a J-beta primer mix. In TCRdb, the 5' RACE reads were re-called with MiXCR into one record per CDR3 protein. This sample has nearly 1 million distinct CDR3 sequences, with approximately 50% found just once. V usage is TRBV20-1 and J usage is TRBJ2-7, with unresolved D. The receptor's source is a woman aged 55 to 70 in good health. What was sequenced was blood. CDR3 region: CSVWWNYEQYF. CDR3 coding DNA: TGCAGTGTCTGGTGGAACTACGAGCAGTACTTC.